This T cell receptor beta chain was identified in a study of T cells in Graves' hyperthyroidism and ophthalmopathy. Background on the study: Upon initial diagnosis and before any treatment, peripheral blood was collected.

Using RNA transcripts as the source, TCR beta CDR3 regions were amplified. HTBI primers were used for first-round RT-PCR of the TCR CDR3. TCRdb processed the multiplex PCR reads anew with MiXCR; each CDR3 protein has one entry. The sample has about 700,000 distinct CDR3 sequences; 14% are singletons. CDR3 length equals 12 residues. Germline CDR1 GTSNPN, CDR2 SVGIG (reference sequence). Unmatched junction bases numbered 0, after V lost 5 bases and J lost 0 bases. This clonotype was seen ten or more times. This rearrangement joins TRBV30 to TRBJ1-1; 7 bases line up with TRBD1. Input material: blood. The TCR originated in a woman aged 18-29 years with Graves' hyperthyroidism. The CDR3 DNA reads TGTGCCTGGGACAGGGTGAACACTGAAGCTTTCTTT. It encodes CAWDRVNTEAFF.